This TCR beta chain was captured by sequencing in a study of blood T cell repertoires in COVID-19. The assay was immunoSEQ multiplex PCR, and TCRdb's table has in-frame clones only and misses some. Counted here are around 200,000 clones, 86% occurring once; the ten biggest clones make up less than 25%. V was clipped by 5 bases and J by 4 bases; unmatched bases: 8. The germline V gene has CDR1 LNHDA and CDR2 SQIVND (reference sequence). The CDR3 extends over 16 amino acids. V usage is TRBV19 and J usage is TRBJ1-3; 10 bases agree with TRBD1. This TCR was recovered from a man aged 65-85 years with active or convalescent COVID-19. Sequencing was done on a sample of peripheral blood. Written as DNA, the CDR3 is TGTGCCAGTAGTCTCCGGGACAGGGGATCCGGAAACACCATATATTTT. This sequence encodes CASSLRDRGSGNTIYF.